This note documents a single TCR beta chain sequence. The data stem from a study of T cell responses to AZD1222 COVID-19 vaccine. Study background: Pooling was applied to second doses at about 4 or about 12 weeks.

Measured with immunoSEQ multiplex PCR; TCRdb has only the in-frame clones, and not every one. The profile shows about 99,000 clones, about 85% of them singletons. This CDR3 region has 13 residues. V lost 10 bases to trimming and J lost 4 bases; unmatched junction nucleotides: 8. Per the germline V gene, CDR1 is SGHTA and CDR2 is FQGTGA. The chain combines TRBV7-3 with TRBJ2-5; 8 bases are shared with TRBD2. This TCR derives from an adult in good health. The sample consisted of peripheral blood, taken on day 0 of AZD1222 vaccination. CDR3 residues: CANTLGLVETQYF. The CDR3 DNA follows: TGTGCCAACACCCTGGGACTAGTAGAGACCCAGTACTTC.